Listed below are T cell receptor beta chains from one sample, sequenced in a study of blood T cell repertoires in COVID-19. Produced via immunoSEQ multiplex PCR; TCRdb's table is partial and in-frame only. In the table there are about 80,000 clones, about 80% of which are singletons. Source material: peripheral blood. Receptor source: a human donor in a cohort sampled during active COVID-19. Both conserved end residues are part of each CDR3. D genes are given only for firm matches. Clone size is given for some rows only: seen once, a few or many times, or a class if the clone is expanded.

V	D	size	length	J	CDR3	DNA
TRBV10-3	TRBD2	-	16	TRBJ2-5	CAIGLTSGRPGETQYF	TGTGCCATCGGCCTGACTAGCGGGAGGCCGGGGGAGACCCAGTACTTC
TRBV7-2	-	-	13	TRBJ1-2	CASSAGLRYGYTF	TGTGCCAGCAGCGCGGGACTGCGCTATGGCTACACCTTC
TRBV5-4	TRBD2	-	14	TRBJ2-1	CASSSRESGNEQFF	TGTGCCAGCAGCTCGCGGGAGTCGGGTAATGAGCAGTTCTTC
TRBV27	TRBD2	-	16	TRBJ2-1	CASSPSGLAGNNEQFF	TGTGCCAGCAGTCCCTCAGGACTAGCGGGGAATAATGAGCAGTTCTTC
TRBV14	TRBD1	-	16	TRBJ2-7	CASSQEGTGKSYEQYF	TGTGCCAGCAGCCAAGAAGGGACAGGGAAATCCTACGAGCAGTACTTC
TRBV11-1	TRBD1	-	16	TRBJ1-1	CASRSGTGDLHTEAFF	TGTGCCAGCAGGTCCGGGACAGGGGACCTCCACACTGAAGCTTTCTTT
TRBV4-2	TRBD2	-	14	TRBJ2-3	CASNLAGSTDTQYF	TGTGCCAGCAACCTAGCGGGGAGCACAGATACGCAGTATTTT
TRBV5-1	-	-	14	TRBJ1-2	CASSPRQGLGGYTF	TGCGCCAGCAGCCCCCGGCAGGGTTTGGGGGGCTACACCTTC
TRBV30	TRBD2	-	14	TRBJ2-7	CAWSSLAGVSEQYF	TGTGCCTGGAGTTCACTAGCGGGAGTGAGCGAGCAGTACTTC
TRBV5-1	-	few	15	TRBJ1-5	CASSLGGSINQPQHF	TGCGCCAGCAGCTTGGGGGGCTCGATCAATCAGCCCCAGCATTTT
TRBV28	-	-	15	TRBJ1-6	CASSLRLGVNSPLHF	TGTGCCAGCAGTTTAAGGCTGGGAGTCAATTCACCCCTCCACTTT
TRBV6-6	-	-	15	TRBJ1-1	CASSDTQGVNTEAFF	TGTGCCAGCAGTGACACACAGGGAGTGAACACTGAAGCTTTCTTT
TRBV9	-	-	16	TRBJ2-1	CAGEGPQGLSYNEQFF	TGTGCCGGGGAAGGGCCACAGGGTTTATCCTACAATGAGCAGTTCTTC
TRBV5-4	TRBD1	-	17	TRBJ2-6	CASSITGGRPGANVLTF	TGTGCCAGCAGCATCACAGGGGGCAGGCCTGGGGCCAACGTCCTGACTTTC
TRBV14	-	-	18	TRBJ1-6	CASSQSGGGRSWNSPLHF	TGTGCCAGCAGCCAATCCGGGGGTGGGAGGAGTTGGAATTCACCCCTCCACTTT
TRBV7-2	-	-	14	TRBJ1-1	CASSSSRGNTEAFF	TGTGCCAGCAGCTCGTCCCGGGGGAACACTGAAGCTTTCTTT
TRBV19	-	-	14	TRBJ1-1	CASSYRAVNTEAFF	TGTGCCAGTAGTTACAGGGCTGTGAACACTGAAGCTTTCTTT
TRBV7-9	-	few	13	TRBJ1-5	CASTPGDNQPQHF	TGTGCCAGCACGCCAGGGGACAATCAGCCCCAGCATTTT
TRBV12-5	TRBD1	-	14	TRBJ1-2	CASGLYRGEDGYTF	TGTGCTAGTGGTTTGTACAGGGGAGAAGATGGCTACACCTTC
TRBV3-1/TRBV3-2	TRBD1	-	15	TRBJ1-1	CASSQGDRGSAEAFF	TGTGCCAGCAGCCAAGGGGACAGGGGTTCGGCTGAAGCTTTCTTT
TRBV27	-	-	15	TRBJ1-5	CASSLSRHSNQPQHF	TGTGCCAGCAGTTTGTCCAGGCATAGCAATCAGCCCCAGCATTTT
TRBV27	TRBD1	-	16	TRBJ1-1	CASSLSPGQGSTEAFF	TGTGCCAGCAGTTTATCCCCGGGACAGGGGAGCACTGAAGCTTTCTTT
TRBV6-4	TRBD1	-	13	TRBJ2-4	CASSLDRGDIQYF	TGTGCCAGCAGTCTCGACAGGGGGGACATTCAGTACTTC
TRBV7-2	TRBD2	-	15	TRBJ2-1	CASSPSGRANNEQFF	TGTGCCAGCAGCCCTAGCGGGAGGGCCAACAATGAGCAGTTCTTC
TRBV30	TRBD1	few	15	TRBJ2-1	CAWSDGQGTYNEQFF	TGTGCCTGGAGTGATGGACAGGGGACGTACAATGAGCAGTTCTTC
TRBV6-5	-	once	15	TRBJ2-4	CASSYAGPLGSIQYF	TGTGCCAGCAGTTACGCGGGACCGCTGGGAAGCATTCAGTACTTC
TRBV3-1/TRBV3-2	-	-	15	TRBJ2-7	CASSRAGQGSYEQYF	TGTGCCAGCAGCCGCGCTGGGCAGGGCTCCTACGAGCAGTACTTC
TRBV28	TRBD2	-	12	TRBJ2-3	CASSLGLGEGYF	TGTGCCAGCAGCCTGGGACTCGGGGAGGGGTATTTT
TRBV5-8	TRBD1	few	17	TRBJ1-6	CASSLSPGQGYYSPLHF	TGTGCCAGCAGCTTGTCCCCCGGACAGGGCTACTATTCACCCCTCCACTTT
TRBV5-4	TRBD2	-	18	TRBJ2-3	CASSLRTSGGAGTDTQYF	TGTGCCAGCAGCCTCCGGACTAGCGGGGGGGCCGGTACAGATACGCAGTATTTT
TRBV5-6	TRBD1	-	16	TRBJ2-3	CASSRWGQGFTDTQYF	TGTGCCAGCAGCCGTTGGGGACAGGGTTTCACAGATACGCAGTATTTT
TRBV5-5	-	-	15	TRBJ2-1	CASSWLGQQKNEQFF	TGTGCCAGCAGCTGGTTGGGACAACAAAAAAATGAGCAGTTCTTC
TRBV7-9	-	-	13	TRBJ2-4	CATLSLAKNIQYF	TGTGCCACTTTAAGCCTAGCCAAAAACATTCAGTACTTC
TRBV5-1	TRBD2	once	16	TRBJ2-3	CASSPELAGEADTQYF	TGCGCCAGCAGCCCAGAACTAGCGGGAGAAGCAGATACGCAGTATTTT
TRBV2	TRBD1	-	17	TRBJ2-1	CASSEEGSTGGRNEQFF	TGTGCCAGCAGTGAAGAGGGGTCGACAGGGGGGAGGAATGAGCAGTTCTTC
TRBV6-1	-	-	13	TRBJ1-5	CASSEAGQRPQHF	TGTGCCAGCAGTGAGGCTGGGCAACGGCCCCAGCATTTT
TRBV29-1	TRBD1	-	13	TRBJ2-4	CSVVPLDRGIQYF	TGCAGCGTTGTCCCGTTGGACAGGGGCATTCAGTACTTC
TRBV11-3	-	few	15	TRBJ2-3	CASSLDPAATDTQYF	TGTGCCAGCAGCTTAGATCCAGCGGCCACAGATACGCAGTATTTT
TRBV3-1/TRBV3-2	-	-	15	TRBJ2-7	CASSQGALTSYEQYF	TGTGCCAGCAGCCAAGGGGCCCTTACATCCTACGAGCAGTACTTC
TRBV6-5	TRBD1	once	13	TRBJ2-3	CASNRGPTDTQYF	TGTGCCAGCAACAGGGGGCCCACAGATACGCAGTATTTT
TRBV20-1	-	-	14	TRBJ2-1	CSASLAWTPPEQFF	TGCAGTGCTAGTCTGGCCTGGACTCCACCTGAGCAGTTCTTC
TRBV19	-	-	17	TRBJ2-7	CASSIGALGGMIYEQYF	TGTGCCAGTAGTATAGGGGCTCTGGGCGGGATGATCTACGAGCAGTACTTC
TRBV6-5	-	few	14	TRBJ1-1	CASSYGFSGPEAFF	TGTGCCAGCAGTTACGGATTTTCAGGGCCTGAAGCTTTCTTT
TRBV5-1	TRBD2	-	16	TRBJ2-3	CASSLDAGGSTDTQYF	TGCGCCAGCAGCTTGGACGCGGGGGGGAGCACAGATACGCAGTATTTT
TRBV24-1	-	-	14	TRBJ2-1	CATSPEGPVDEQFF	TGTGCCACCAGTCCAGAGGGCCCTGTGGATGAGCAGTTCTTC
TRBV19	-	once	13	TRBJ2-7	CASSTGYLYEQYF	TGTGCCAGTAGTACGGGTTATCTCTACGAGCAGTACTTC
TRBV9	-	-	17	TRBJ2-3	CASSSWGGGGPEDTQYF	TGTGCCAGCAGCTCCTGGGGGGGCGGGGGCCCGGAAGATACGCAGTATTTT
TRBV10-3	-	-	14	TRBJ1-2	CAISEWRGGYGYTF	TGTGCCATCAGTGAGTGGAGGGGAGGTTATGGCTACACCTTC
TRBV11-3	-	-	17	TRBJ2-5	CASSRLQGPVGQETQYF	TGTGCCAGCAGCCGACTTCAGGGGCCCGTCGGACAAGAGACCCAGTACTTC
TRBV7-2	TRBD2	-	14	TRBJ2-3	CASSLGLARDTQYF	TGTGCCAGCAGCCTTGGACTAGCGCGGGATACGCAGTATTTT
TRBV12-3/TRBV12-4	TRBD1	-	13	TRBJ1-2	CASSRDRAYGYTF	TGTGCCAGCAGCCGGGACAGGGCCTATGGCTACACCTTC
TRBV21-1	-	-	16	TRBJ2-3	CASSKGDGGATDTQYF	TGTGCCAGCAGCAAAGGGGACGGGGGGGCAACAGATACGCAGTATTTT
TRBV9	-	-	15	TRBJ2-2	CASSVPDFAAGELFF	TGTGCCAGCAGCGTACCGGACTTCGCGGCCGGGGAGCTGTTTTTT
TRBV5-1	-	-	16	TRBJ2-2	CASSLGHNMNTGELFF	TGCGCCAGCAGCTTGGGCCACAACATGAACACCGGGGAGCTGTTTTTT
TRBV7-7	-	-	15	TRBJ2-1	CASSPSRAQYTEQFF	TGTGCCAGCAGCCCGTCCAGGGCCCAGTATACTGAGCAGTTCTTC